A single sample is the source of the 10 T cell receptor beta chains below, sequenced in a study of blood T cell repertoires in COVID-19. Produced via immunoSEQ multiplex PCR; TCRdb's table is partial and in-frame only. The data contain some 140,000 clones, around 84% of them singletons. The sequencing sample was made of peripheral blood. The receptors come from an older man with acute or convalescent COVID-19.

This sequence joins TRBV6-2 or TRBV6-3 and TRBJ1-2; 8 positions match TRBD1. Trimming cost V 4 bases and J 9 bases; bases outside gene matches: 13. The CDR3 loop spans 15 amino acids. Germline V gene data show CDR1 as MNHEY and CDR2 as SVGEGT. CDR3 sequence reads: CASSFLRTGRARYTF. CDR3 DNA: TGTGCCAGCAGTTTTCTAAGGACAGGGAGGGCGCGCTACACCTTC.

The chain couples TRBV6-1 to TRBJ1-4; TRBD1 might be the D (6 bases). This CDR3 spans 16 amino acids. V lost 4 bases to trimming and J lost 8 bases, with 20 bases between them. CDR1 is MNHNS and CDR2 is SASEGT in the germline V gene. CDR3 in DNA: TGTGCCAGCAGTGTCCTTGGCAGGGGCCCGAGGGAAAAACTGTTTTTT. This encodes CASSVLGRGPREKLFF.

The CDR3 region is CALRRGPGGCYEQYV. DNA of the CDR3: TGCGCCCTTCGCCGGGGGCCAGGGGGCTGCTACGAGCAGTACGTC. J is TRBJ2-7 and V is TRBV10-1, with 8 positions matching TRBD1. The CDR3 is 15 amino acids. V dropped 11 bases and J dropped 3; count of bases not matched to a gene: 15. Germline V CDR1 and CDR2: WNHNN, SYGVQD (reference sequence).

The J gene is TRBJ1-2, the V gene TRBV6-5, with 7 bases aligning to TRBD1. The trim removed 6 bases at V and 4 bases at J, leaving 8 bases unmatched. Looked up from germline, CDR1 is MNHEY and CDR2 is SVGAGI. The CDR3 runs to 14 residues. The CDR3: CASRPTGLGYGYTF. DNA of the CDR3: TGTGCCAGCAGGCCGACAGGGCTTGGCTATGGCTACACCTTC.

The chain is built from TRBV5-1 and TRBJ2-3; possibly TRBD1 for D (6 bases). V was trimmed by 4 bases and J by 1 base, leaving 22 bases between them. CDR1 and CDR2 from the germline V gene are SGHRS and YFSETQ. CDR3 length equals 18 residues. The CDR3 region is CASSPQPWQGFGTDTQYF. CDR3 coding DNA: TGCGCCAGCAGCCCCCAGCCGTGGCAGGGGTTTGGCACAGATACGCAGTATTTT.

The chain recombines TRBV6-1 with TRBJ2-1; 9 nucleotides match TRBD1. The CDR3 consists of 15 residues. The trim removed 3 bases at V and 7 bases at J, leaving 7 bases unmatched. From germline, CDR1 is MNHNS and CDR2 SASEGT. The CDR3 nucleotides read TGTGCCAGCAGTGAGGACAGGGGCAGTTTAAATGAGCAGTTCTTC. It is translated as CASSEDRGSLNEQFF.

The J gene is TRBJ2-1, the V gene TRBV18; 7 nucleotides line up with TRBD2. CDR1 is KGHSH and CDR2 is LQKENI in the germline V gene. V shed 4 bases, J shed 1 base, and the junction held 4 bases outside the gene matches. This CDR3 contains 15 residues. CDR3: CASSLVAGSYNEQFF. In nucleotides, the CDR3 is TGTGCCAGCTCACTCGTAGCGGGTTCCTACAATGAGCAGTTCTTC.

V gene TRBV11-2 combines with J gene TRBJ2-2; 12 bases are shared with TRBD2. The J segment lost 7 bases and the V segment lost 4 bases, leaving 7 bases of the junction unmatched. The CDR3 is 16 residues long. CDR1 and CDR2 (germline): SGHAT, FQNNGV. CDR3 DNA: TGTGCCAGCAGCTCGCCGACTAGCGGGGGTGTCGGGGAGCTGTTTTTT. Protein product: CASSSPTSGGVGELFF.

The genes are TRBV12-3 or TRBV12-4 and TRBJ1-4; 8 bases line up with TRBD1. There are 13 residues in the CDR3. V trimming: 10 bases; J trimming: 8 bases; junction bases outside the gene matches: 9. The CDR3 sequence: CATRPGQVEKLFF. The DNA for the CDR3 is TGTGCCACTCGACCGGGACAGGTGGAAAAACTGTTTTTT.

This clone was counted at least ten times. This rearrangement joins TRBV3-1 (or the pseudogene TRBV3-2) to TRBJ1-2; D is perhaps TRBD1 (5 bases). The V gene lost 2 bases and the J gene lost 3 bases, with 10 bases spanning the gap. Germline CDR1 reads LGHDT; CDR2 reads YNNKEL (reference sequence). This CDR3 region has 14 residues. This CDR3 is CASSQRGAHYGYTF. The CDR3 nucleotides read TGTGCCAGCAGCCAACGTGGGGCCCACTATGGCTACACCTTC.